This is a list of T cell receptor beta chains from one sample in a study of shared clonotypes between healthy human individuals. Some clones are missing from TCRdb's copy, which holds only in-frame ones; the method was immunoSEQ multiplex PCR. This table holds about 2.1 million clones, roughly 93% found once. Sequencing used naive CD8+ T cells from PBMCs. Source of these receptors: a man aged 18-30 years in good health. Some clones in this sample may be carry-over from other donors' samples. Each CDR3 is given with its conserved first and last residue. The order of the fields is CDR3 length, D gene, J gene, V gene, clone size, CDR3 DNA, CDR3 protein. The D gene is left open where the match is weak. The listing skips clone size in some rows; elsewhere it reads once, few, many or a size class.

CDR3 length: 16
D gene: TRBD1
J gene: TRBJ2-3
V gene: TRBV27
clone size: -
CDR3 DNA: TGTGCCAGCAGTTTCCTCGGGACAGGGGACACAGATACGCAGTATTTT
CDR3 protein: CASSFLGTGDTDTQYF

CDR3 length: 15
D gene: -
J gene: TRBJ2-4
V gene: TRBV7-9
clone size: -
CDR3 DNA: TGTGCCAGCAGCCCCGTCGAATTAGCCAAAAACATTCAGTACTTC
CDR3 protein: CASSPVELAKNIQYF

CDR3 length: 14
D gene: TRBD1
J gene: TRBJ2-7
V gene: TRBV4-1
clone size: -
CDR3 DNA: TGCGCCAGCAGCCCCGGACAGGGGGACTACGAGCAGTACTTC
CDR3 protein: CASSPGQGDYEQYF

CDR3 length: 15
D gene: -
J gene: TRBJ2-1
V gene: TRBV15
clone size: once
CDR3 DNA: TGTGCCACCAGCACCATATCGAGCTCCTACAATGAGCAGTTCTTC
CDR3 protein: CATSTISSSYNEQFF

CDR3 length: 15
D gene: TRBD2
J gene: TRBJ2-3
V gene: TRBV4-2
clone size: -
CDR3 DNA: TGTGCCAGCAGCCGAATAGCGGGAGGGGTAGATACGCAGTATTTT
CDR3 protein: CASSRIAGGVDTQYF

CDR3 length: 16
D gene: -
J gene: TRBJ2-1
V gene: TRBV4-2
clone size: -
CDR3 DNA: TGTGCCAGCAGCAGCCGGTTAACCCTTCCCTACAATGAGCAGTTCTTC
CDR3 protein: CASSSRLTLPYNEQFF

CDR3 length: 15
D gene: -
J gene: TRBJ2-4
V gene: TRBV19
clone size: -
CDR3 DNA: TGTGCCAGTAGTATTATAGGGACAGCCAAAAACATTCAGTACTTC
CDR3 protein: CASSIIGTAKNIQYF

CDR3 length: 15
D gene: TRBD1
J gene: TRBJ1-4
V gene: TRBV27
clone size: -
CDR3 DNA: TGTGCCAGCAGAACAAAGACAGGGTCGGGCGAAAAACTGTTTTTT
CDR3 protein: CASRTKTGSGEKLFF

CDR3 length: 14
D gene: TRBD2
J gene: TRBJ2-7
V gene: TRBV28
clone size: -
CDR3 DNA: TGTGCCAGCAGTTTTATGCGGGAGTGGTACGAGCAGTACTTC
CDR3 protein: CASSFMREWYEQYF

CDR3 length: 17
D gene: TRBD2
J gene: TRBJ2-7
V gene: TRBV7-6
clone size: -
CDR3 DNA: TGTGCCAGCAGCCGGACTAGCGGGAGGGCCCTATTCCACGAGCAGTACTTC
CDR3 protein: CASSRTSGRALFHEQYF

CDR3 length: 15
D gene: -
J gene: TRBJ2-2
V gene: TRBV7-9
clone size: -
CDR3 DNA: TGTGCCAGCAGCCAAGTTCACAGTAACACCGGGGAGCTGTTTTTT
CDR3 protein: CASSQVHSNTGELFF

CDR3 length: 13
D gene: -
J gene: TRBJ1-3
V gene: TRBV30
clone size: -
CDR3 DNA: TGTGCCTGGGGGGGTTTCTCTGGAAACACCATATATTTT
CDR3 protein: CAWGGFSGNTIYF

CDR3 length: 15
D gene: TRBD2
J gene: TRBJ2-3
V gene: TRBV10-3
clone size: -
CDR3 DNA: TGTGCCATTGGTCGGGCGGGAGGGCCCACAGATACGCAGTATTTT
CDR3 protein: CAIGRAGGPTDTQYF

CDR3 length: 14
D gene: -
J gene: TRBJ1-1
V gene: TRBV25-1
clone size: -
CDR3 DNA: TGTGCCAGCAGTGATTACACTTCCAACACTGAAGCTTTCTTT
CDR3 protein: CASSDYTSNTEAFF

CDR3 length: 13
D gene: -
J gene: TRBJ2-7
V gene: TRBV6-1
clone size: -
CDR3 DNA: TGTGCCAGCCCAGGGGACCTATCCTACGAGCAGTACTTC
CDR3 protein: CASPGDLSYEQYF

CDR3 length: 15
D gene: TRBD1
J gene: TRBJ2-2
V gene: TRBV18
clone size: -
CDR3 DNA: TGTGCCAGCTCACAGGGACAGGGCGGCGCCGGGGAGCTGTTTTTT
CDR3 protein: CASSQGQGGAGELFF

CDR3 length: 19
D gene: TRBD1
J gene: TRBJ1-4
V gene: TRBV23-1
clone size: -
CDR3 DNA: TGCGCCAGCAGTCAATCCCCAAACAGGGGCTTTATAACTAATGAAAAACTGTTTTTT
CDR3 protein: CASSQSPNRGFITNEKLFF

CDR3 length: 17
D gene: -
J gene: TRBJ1-2
V gene: TRBV14
clone size: -
CDR3 DNA: TGTGCCAGCAGCCAAGGTCCCGTCAAAAAGGTTAACTATGGCTACACCTTC
CDR3 protein: CASSQGPVKKVNYGYTF

CDR3 length: 14
D gene: -
J gene: TRBJ2-7
V gene: TRBV5-1
clone size: -
CDR3 DNA: TGCGCCAGCTACCCGGGACTCGGAAACTACGAGCAGTACTTC
CDR3 protein: CASYPGLGNYEQYF

CDR3 length: 14
D gene: -
J gene: TRBJ2-4
V gene: TRBV9
clone size: -
CDR3 DNA: TGTGCCAGCAGCCCCCGGGGGCCGGGGGACATTCAGTACTTC
CDR3 protein: CASSPRGPGDIQYF

CDR3 length: 16
D gene: -
J gene: TRBJ2-1
V gene: TRBV2
clone size: -
CDR3 DNA: TGTGCCAGCATCCACCGTCCGGTTAGCTCCTACAATGAGCAGTTCTTC
CDR3 protein: CASIHRPVSSYNEQFF

CDR3 length: 14
D gene: -
J gene: TRBJ2-7
V gene: TRBV28
clone size: -
CDR3 DNA: TGTGCCAGCAGGGGCGCAGGCGGAACCTACGAGCAGTACTTC
CDR3 protein: CASRGAGGTYEQYF

CDR3 length: 14
D gene: -
J gene: TRBJ2-3
V gene: TRBV27
clone size: -
CDR3 DNA: TGTGCCAGCAGTTTCGGGACAAGCACAGATACGCAGTATTTT
CDR3 protein: CASSFGTSTDTQYF

CDR3 length: 16
D gene: TRBD1
J gene: TRBJ2-1
V gene: TRBV7-9
clone size: -
CDR3 DNA: TGTGCCAGCAGCTCAATTCCGGGACAGGGGTACAATGAGCAGTTCTTC
CDR3 protein: CASSSIPGQGYNEQFF

CDR3 length: 14
D gene: -
J gene: TRBJ2-7
V gene: TRBV11-2
clone size: -
CDR3 DNA: TGTGCCAGCAGCCCCTGGCAAGCGAACTACGAGCAGTACTTC
CDR3 protein: CASSPWQANYEQYF

CDR3 length: 15
D gene: -
J gene: TRBJ2-7
V gene: TRBV14
clone size: -
CDR3 DNA: TGTGCCAGCAGCGAACTCCGGGGCTGGCCGTACGAGCAGTACTTC
CDR3 protein: CASSELRGWPYEQYF

CDR3 length: 14
D gene: -
J gene: TRBJ1-5
V gene: TRBV27
clone size: -
CDR3 DNA: TGTGCCAGCAGTTCGTCCCCCAGGGCCCAGCCCCAGCATTTT
CDR3 protein: CASSSSPRAQPQHF

CDR3 length: 13
D gene: TRBD1
J gene: TRBJ1-2
V gene: TRBV6-6
clone size: -
CDR3 DNA: TGTGCCAGCACTCTACAGGGGGCAGATGGCTACACCTTC
CDR3 protein: CASTLQGADGYTF

CDR3 length: 14
D gene: -
J gene: TRBJ2-5
V gene: TRBV7-9
clone size: -
CDR3 DNA: TGTGCCAGCAGCCCGTTGGATATCCAAGAGACCCAGTACTTC
CDR3 protein: CASSPLDIQETQYF

CDR3 length: 15
D gene: TRBD1
J gene: TRBJ1-1
V gene: TRBV10-2
clone size: -
CDR3 DNA: TGCGCCAGCAGTGACTCGGGACAGCCGAACACTGAAGCTTTCTTT
CDR3 protein: CASSDSGQPNTEAFF

CDR3 length: 13
D gene: -
J gene: TRBJ2-7
V gene: TRBV7-9
clone size: -
CDR3 DNA: TGTGCCAGCTTCGGCGGATACTCCTACGAGCAGTACTTC
CDR3 protein: CASFGGYSYEQYF

CDR3 length: 15
D gene: -
J gene: TRBJ2-7
V gene: TRBV11-2
clone size: -
CDR3 DNA: TGTGCCAGCAGCTTTGGCTCGGGGGATGCCTACGAGCAGTACTTC
CDR3 protein: CASSFGSGDAYEQYF

CDR3 length: 15
D gene: TRBD1
J gene: TRBJ2-7
V gene: TRBV7-6
clone size: -
CDR3 DNA: TGTGCCAGCAGCCTAGAGACAGGGAGCTCCTACGAGCAGTACTTC
CDR3 protein: CASSLETGSSYEQYF

CDR3 length: 14
D gene: -
J gene: TRBJ1-2
V gene: TRBV27
clone size: -
CDR3 DNA: TGTGCCAGCAGTTTCGGCCGGGACCACTATGGCTACACCTTC
CDR3 protein: CASSFGRDHYGYTF

CDR3 length: 14
D gene: TRBD2
J gene: TRBJ2-7
V gene: TRBV4-1
clone size: -
CDR3 DNA: TGCGCCAGCAGCTCTAGCGGGTACAACTACGAGCAGTACTTC
CDR3 protein: CASSSSGYNYEQYF

CDR3 length: 22
D gene: TRBD2
J gene: TRBJ2-2
V gene: TRBV4-1
clone size: -
CDR3 DNA: TGCGCCAGCAGCCAAGAGCGGCGCGTCGTCCCGGTAGCGGGAGGTGGGGCCGGGGAGCTGTTTTTT
CDR3 protein: CASSQERRVVPVAGGGAGELFF

CDR3 length: 15
D gene: -
J gene: TRBJ1-1
V gene: TRBV28
clone size: -
CDR3 DNA: TGTGCCAGCAGACCTTGGCGGGGTATGAACACTGAAGCTTTCTTT
CDR3 protein: CASRPWRGMNTEAFF

CDR3 length: 14
D gene: -
J gene: TRBJ1-2
V gene: TRBV19
clone size: -
CDR3 DNA: TGTGCCACCTGGGGGGAGGACACGATCTATGGCTACACCTTC
CDR3 protein: CATWGEDTIYGYTF

CDR3 length: 15
D gene: -
J gene: TRBJ2-7
V gene: TRBV7-3
clone size: -
CDR3 DNA: TGTGCCAGCAGCTTAACGGCATACTCCACCTCGGAGCAGTACTTC
CDR3 protein: CASSLTAYSTSEQYF

CDR3 length: 13
D gene: -
J gene: TRBJ2-2
V gene: TRBV6-5
clone size: -
CDR3 DNA: TGTGCCAGCAGGTACACCCACACCGGGGAGCTGTTTTTT
CDR3 protein: CASRYTHTGELFF

CDR3 length: 13
D gene: -
J gene: TRBJ1-5
V gene: TRBV19
clone size: -
CDR3 DNA: TGTGCCAGTACCATAGACAGTTATCAGCCCCAGCATTTT
CDR3 protein: CASTIDSYQPQHF

CDR3 length: 15
D gene: TRBD2
J gene: TRBJ2-7
V gene: TRBV4-1
clone size: -
CDR3 DNA: TGCGCCAGCAGCCAGACTAGCGGGAGGGACTACGAGCAGTACTTC
CDR3 protein: CASSQTSGRDYEQYF

CDR3 length: 15
D gene: TRBD1
J gene: TRBJ2-7
V gene: TRBV7-6
clone size: -
CDR3 DNA: TGTGCCAGCAGCTTAGGCCCGGGACAGTCCTACGAGCAGTACTTC
CDR3 protein: CASSLGPGQSYEQYF

CDR3 length: 14
D gene: -
J gene: TRBJ1-2
V gene: TRBV27
clone size: -
CDR3 DNA: TGTGCCAGCAGTTTAATAGGGAGCAACTATGGCTACACCTTC
CDR3 protein: CASSLIGSNYGYTF